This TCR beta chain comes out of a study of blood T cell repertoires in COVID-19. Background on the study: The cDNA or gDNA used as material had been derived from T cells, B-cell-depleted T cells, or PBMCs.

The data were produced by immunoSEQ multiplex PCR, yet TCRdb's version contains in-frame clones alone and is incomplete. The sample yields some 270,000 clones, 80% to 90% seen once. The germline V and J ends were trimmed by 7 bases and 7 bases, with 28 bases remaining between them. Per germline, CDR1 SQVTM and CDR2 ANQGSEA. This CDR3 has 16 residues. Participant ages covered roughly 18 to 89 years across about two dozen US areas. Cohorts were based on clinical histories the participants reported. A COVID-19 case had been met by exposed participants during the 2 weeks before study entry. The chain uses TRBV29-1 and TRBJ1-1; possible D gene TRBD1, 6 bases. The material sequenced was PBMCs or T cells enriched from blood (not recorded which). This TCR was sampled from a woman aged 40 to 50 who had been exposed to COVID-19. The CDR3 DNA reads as TGCAGCGGATTACAGGGTCGGGCACTCCCTAGTGGTGAAGCTTTCTTT. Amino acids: CSGLQGRALPSGEAFF.